Presented here are 21 T cell receptor beta chains from one specimen sequenced in a study of T cells after yellow fever vaccination. Each CDR3 protein is one row after TCRdb ran MiXCR on the 5' RACE reads. The sample holds some 600,000 distinct CDR3 sequences, about 12% seen once. This material consisted of PBMCs, taken on the day of the yellow fever booster vaccination. The receptors were gathered from a man under 40 who received the YFV17D yellow fever vaccine.

CDR3 residues: CASSLSVWESGANVLTF. The CDR3 region has the DNA TGCGCCAGCAGCTTGAGTGTCTGGGAGTCTGGGGCCAACGTCCTGACTTTC. The chain recombines TRBV5-1 with TRBJ2-6; D may be TRBD2 (5 bases). Germline CDR1 SGHRS, CDR2 YFSETQ. V lost 1 base and J lost 1, with 12 bases in between. The CDR3 is 17 residues long.

This clonotype was recorded many times. The gene calls are TRBV7-9 and TRBJ2-5; D is unclear. CDR1 is SEHNR and CDR2 is FQNEAQ in the germline V gene (reference sequence). This CDR3 is built from 11 residues. Trimming left V 5 bases short and J 9 bases short, with 10 bases between. CDR3 in DNA: TGTGCCAGCAGCGAAGACTGGGCCCAGTACTTC. Encoded protein: CASSEDWAQYF.

This chain links TRBV27 with TRBJ2-1; the D gene is possibly TRBD2 (5 bases). In germline, CDR1 is MNHEY, CDR2 SMNVEV (reference sequence). The CDR3 is 16 residues long. V was trimmed by 4 bases and J by 4 bases, leaving 17 bases between them. CDR3 nucleotide sequence: TGTGCCAGCAGTTCCCCCCAGCGGCTACTTTACAATGAGCAGTTCTTC. It encodes CASSSPQRLLYNEQFF.

The chain links TRBV1 to TRBJ1-5. TRBV1 is a recognized pseudogene. The length of the CDR3 is 18 residues. CDR3 DNA sequence: TGCACCAGCAGCCAATCACGGACCGCCGGTGGCTACCCATTGGCCCAGCATTTT. Protein sequence: CTSSQSRTAGGYPLAQHF.

The rearrangement links TRBV28 to TRBJ2-7; 7 bases agree with TRBD1. Germline lookup yields CDR1 MDHEN and CDR2 SYDVKM. V shed 7 bases, J shed 0 bases, and the junction held 3 bases outside the gene matches. CDR3 length: 13 residues. CDR3 sequence reads: CASIGTVSYEQYF. In DNA, the CDR3 is TGTGCCAGCATTGGGACAGTCTCCTACGAGCAGTACTTC. The whole variable domain, filled in from reference TRBV28 and TRBJ2-7, reads DVKVTQSSRYLVKRTGEKVFLECVQDMDHENMFWYRQDPGLGLRLIYFSYDVKMKEKGDIPEGYSVSREKKERFSLILESASTNQTSMYLCASIGTVSYEQYFGPGTRLTVT.

The J gene is TRBJ2-1, the V gene TRBV7-9, with D uncertain. CDR1 is SEHNR and CDR2 is FQNEAQ in the germline V gene (reference sequence). The germline V and J ends were trimmed by 3 bases and 0 bases, with 9 bases remaining between them. The CDR3 has 15 residues. The DNA of the CDR3 is TGTGCCAGCAGCTTTCAGTTCAACTCCTACAATGAGCAGTTCTTC. Translated: CASSFQFNSYNEQFF.

The sample holds many counts of this clonotype. The chain has TRBV4-3 and TRBJ2-1; either TRBD1 or TRBD2 may supply D (5 bases each). Germline CDR1 and CDR2: LGHNA and YSLEER. The germline V and J ends were trimmed by 2 bases and 3 bases, with 20 bases remaining between them. CDR3 length equals 18 residues. CDR3 protein: CASSQKSTARGDYNEQFF. For the CDR3, the DNA is TGCGCCAGCAGCCAAAAATCTACCGCCCGAGGGGACTACAATGAGCAGTTCTTC.

This chain joins TRBV15 and TRBJ2-3, with TRBD1 as a possible D gene (6 bases). Germline V gene lookup returns CDR1 LNHNV and CDR2 YYDKDF (reference sequence). CDR3 length: 16 residues. The germline V and J ends were trimmed by 0 bases and 1 base, with 11 bases remaining between them. CDR3 sequence reads: CATSREPGTCTDTQYF. The DNA for the CDR3 is TGTGCCACCAGCAGAGAACCGGGGACATGCACAGATACGCAGTATTTT. Full variable domain (rest looked up from reference TRBV15 and TRBJ2-3): DAMVIQNPRYQVTQFGKPVTLSCSQTLNHNVMYWYQQKSSQAPKLLFHYYDKDFNNEADTPDNFQSRRPNTSFCFLDIRSPGLGDTAMYLCATSREPGTCTDTQYFGPGTRLTVL.

This clonotype was seen a handful of times. The chain joins TRBV10-3 to TRBJ2-1, with 9 bases aligning to TRBD2. CDR1 is ENHRY, CDR2 SYGVKD, per germline. The CDR3 runs 17 residues. The V and J ends lost 3 bases and 7 bases, in that order; junction bases with no gene match: 13. CDR3 protein: CAISDRRAGGPGNEQFF. The CDR3 coding sequence is TGTGCCATCAGTGATAGGAGGGCGGGAGGGCCAGGTAATGAGCAGTTCTTC.

The chain links TRBV5-5 to TRBJ2-7, with D possibly matching TRBD1 (5 bases). The V gene lost 2 bases and the J gene lost 1 base, with 7 bases spanning the gap. CDR1 and CDR2 from the germline V gene are SGHKS and YYEKEE (reference sequence). The CDR3 loop spans 13 amino acids. DNA for the CDR3: TGTGCCAGCAGCTTACAGGCTTCCTACGAGCAGTACTTC. This codes for CASSLQASYEQYF.

The chain has TRBV6-4 and TRBJ2-2, with a possible D match to TRBD1 (6 bases). CDR3 length: 14 amino acids. Looked up from germline, CDR1 is MRHNA and CDR2 is SNTAGT. Trimming pared 6 bases from V and 4 bases from J, leaving 12 bases between. In nucleotides, the CDR3 is TGTGCCAGCAGACAGGGAAGTTCCACCGGGGAGCTGTTTTTT. Its translation: CASRQGSSTGELFF.

This clonotype was seen a handful of times. The gene calls are TRBV5-1 and TRBJ2-1; TRBD2 agrees at 8 bases. In germline, CDR1 is SGHRS, CDR2 YFSETQ. The V and J ends lost 4 bases and 7 bases, in that order; junction bases with no gene match: 7. There are 14 residues in the CDR3. This CDR3 is CASSTGGPWNEQFF. Written as DNA, the CDR3 is TGCGCCAGCAGCACGGGAGGGCCGTGGAATGAGCAGTTCTTC.

The CDR3 nucleotides read TGTGCCAGCAGTCGGGGCAATGCGGACGAGCAGTACTTC. Translation gives CASSRGNADEQYF. V and J are TRBV12-3 or TRBV12-4 and TRBJ2-7; either TRBD1 or TRBD2 may fit D (5 bases each). This CDR3 has 13 residues. Between the trimmed V and J ends, which lost 5 bases and 5 bases, there was a span of 13 bases.

This clonotype has just a few counts. CDR3 sequence (DNA): TGTGCCTGGAATTCATTTAGCGGAAGGGTGGATACGCAGTATTTT. Its protein product is CAWNSFSGRVDTQYF. The chain has TRBV30 and TRBJ2-3; possibly TRBD2 for D (6 bases). V was cut by 4 bases and J by 6 bases, with 20 bases left in between. This CDR3 is built from 15 residues. CDR1 is GTSNPN and CDR2 is SVGIG in the germline V gene (reference sequence).

This clonotype occurred a few times. This chain links TRBV6-1 with TRBJ2-1; 13 nucleotides align to TRBD2. The germline CDR1 and CDR2 sequences are MNHNS and SASEGT. This CDR3 comprises 16 residues. J was trimmed by 4 bases and V by 7 bases; bases with no gene match: 7. The CDR3 here is CASTNPGLAGYNEQFF. CDR3 nucleotide sequence: TGTGCCAGCACCAATCCGGGACTAGCGGGATACAATGAGCAGTTCTTC.

This clonotype was counted between two and nine times. The rearrangement joins TRBV29-1 to TRBJ2-2; D not certain. CDR1 is SQVTM and CDR2 is ANQGSEA in the germline V gene. The germline V and J ends were trimmed by 0 bases and 0 bases, with 11 bases remaining between them. The CDR3 sequence is 16 residues long. The CDR3: CSVEETPPPNTGELFF. The CDR3 DNA is TGCAGCGTTGAAGAAACTCCCCCCCCGAACACCGGGGAGCTGTTTTTT.

The V call is TRBV11-2, the J call TRBJ1-3; tentative D call: TRBD1 (6 bases). CDR3 length: 18 amino acids. From germline, CDR1 is SGHAT and CDR2 FQNNGV. V was pared by 1 base and J by 0 bases, with 16 bases between. CDR3 in amino acids: CASSLGGAGQFSGNTIYF. For the CDR3, the DNA is TGTGCCAGCAGCTTAGGGGGGGCGGGACAATTCTCTGGAAACACCATATATTTT.

This clonotype was counted only a few times. The chain links TRBV4-2 to TRBJ1-1; D is uncertain. Germline loops: CDR1 LGHNA, CDR2 YNFKEQ. V lost 1 base, J lost 1 base, and 7 bases lay in between. The CDR3 loop spans 14 amino acids. The CDR3 DNA follows: TGTGCCAGCAGCCAAGTTTCCGGGAACACTGAAGCTTTCTTT. Translation gives CASSQVSGNTEAFF.

V and J are TRBV5-6 and TRBJ2-6; D gene unclear. The CDR3 runs 18 residues. Trimming took off 3 bases at V and 0 bases at J, with 16 bases between the two ends. The germline CDR1 and CDR2 sequences are SGHDT and YYEEEE. CDR3: CASSSPVRPRSGANVLTF. CDR3 bases: TGTGCCAGCAGCTCCCCGGTCAGACCCCGCTCTGGGGCCAACGTCCTGACTTTC.

In regard to this clonotype: One end of the junction fails to match germline, which may point to a read error. V is TRBV6-1 and J is TRBJ1-4; TRBD1 is a possible D gene (5 bases). The CDR3 is 14 amino acids. CDR1 and CDR2 from the germline V gene are MNHNS and SASEGT. The CDR3 here is CASGDSLSNEKLFF. The CDR3 nucleotides read TGTGCCAGCGGTGACAGCCTCTCCAATGAAAAACTGTTTTTT.

The chain recombines TRBV7-9 with TRBJ2-3; 8 nucleotides line up with TRBD2. Germline loops: CDR1 SEHNR, CDR2 FQNEAQ (reference sequence). Trimming took 7 bases from V and 2 from J; bases not matched to a gene: 5. This CDR3 contains 14 residues. This chain's CDR3 is CASTTSGPTDTQYF. The CDR3 DNA reads TGTGCCAGCACCACTAGCGGACCCACAGATACGCAGTATTTT.